Detailed here is one TCR beta chain. Assay used: immunoSEQ multiplex PCR; TCRdb lists only in-frame clones, some missing. Among roughly 250,000 clones listed, roughly 80% were seen once. This record belongs to a study of blood T cell repertoires in COVID-19. The CDR3 runs to 15 residues. V lost 3 bases to trimming and J lost 11 bases, with 20 bases between them. Germline V gene lookup returns CDR1 MNHEY and CDR2 SMNVEV (reference sequence). The genes are TRBV27 and TRBJ1-5; D may be TRBD1 (6 bases). Sequencing was performed on peripheral blood. The receptor comes from a woman aged 40 to 50 with active or convalescent COVID-19. CDR3 sequence reads: CASSLSTGLRQAQHF. In DNA, the CDR3 is TGTGCCAGCAGTTTGTCGACAGGTCTAAGGCAGGCCCAGCATTTT.